This T cell receptor (beta chain) was captured by sequencing in a study of quantifying T cell responses using KT2 cells. In the study overall: TCR alpha and beta constant-region primers primed reverse transcription of RNA. A predetermined fluorescence threshold ended the second PCR, run as a qPCR. Study observations and caveats: The number of KT2 alpha and beta sequences was a linear function of input KT2 cells.

A note on this clonotype: The antigen remains unidentified.

CDR3 size: 15 residues. Germline assignment: CDR1 SNHLY and CDR2 FYNNEI. V was pared by 2 bases and J by 10 bases, with 20 bases between. The sample is PBMC spiked with counted cells of clone KT2. Each cDNA got a UMI-containing oligo ligated at its 3' end. An equimolar mix of RC1.1 and RC1.2 primed the beta chain across TRBC1 and TRBC2. TCRdb fed the UMI-ligation and nested PCR reads into MiXCR, producing one record per CDR3 protein. The table lists 45,000 to 65,000 distinct CDR3 sequences, approximately 13% of them singletons. The specimen was PBMCs spiked with cells of the T cell clone KT2. This sequence originates from a human donor. The chain employs TRBV2 and TRBJ1-1, with D possibly being TRBD1 (6 bases). This CDR3 is CASSERERGTPLAFF. The DNA for the CDR3 is TGTGCCAGCAGTGAAAGGGAAAGGGGGACCCCCCTAGCTTTCTTT.